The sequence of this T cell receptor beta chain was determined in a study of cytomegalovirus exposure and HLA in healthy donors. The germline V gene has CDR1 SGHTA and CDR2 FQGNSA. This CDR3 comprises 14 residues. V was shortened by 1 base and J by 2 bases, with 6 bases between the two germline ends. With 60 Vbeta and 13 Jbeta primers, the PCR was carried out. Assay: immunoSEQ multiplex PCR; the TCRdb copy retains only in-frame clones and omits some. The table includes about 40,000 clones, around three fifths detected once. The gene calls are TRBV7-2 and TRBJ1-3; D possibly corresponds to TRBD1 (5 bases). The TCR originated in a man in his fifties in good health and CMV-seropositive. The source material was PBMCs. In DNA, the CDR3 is TGTGCCAGCAGCTTAGGGGGGGCTGGAAACACCATATATTTT. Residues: CASSLGGAGNTIYF.